These 2 T cell receptor beta chains originate from one sample sequenced in a study of cytomegalovirus exposure and HLA in healthy donors. The primer mix had 60 Vbeta and 13 Jbeta primers. Profiling relied on immunoSEQ multiplex PCR, and the TCRdb table lists in-frame clones only, not all of them. The sample holds under 95,000 clones. Sequenced input: PBMCs. These TCRs come from a man in his late teens or twenties in good health and CMV-seropositive.

The chain joins TRBV7-9 to TRBJ1-1; D is undetermined. The CDR3 has 19 amino acids. Trimming took off 4 bases at V and 0 bases at J, with 24 bases between the two ends. Per the germline V gene, CDR1 is SEHNR and CDR2 is FQNEAQ (reference sequence). CDR3 in amino acids: CASSSIRMRGLWMNTEAFF. The CDR3 region has the DNA TGTGCCAGCAGCTCCATCCGGATGAGAGGGCTGTGGATGAACACTGAAGCTTTCTTT. Drawing the rest from reference TRBV7-9 and TRBJ1-1, the complete variable domain is DTGVSQNPRHKITKRGQNVTFRCDPISEHNRLYWYRQTLGQGPEFLTYFQNEAQLEKSRLLSDRFSAERPKGSFSTLEIQRTEQGDSAMYLCASSSIRMRGLWMNTEAFFGQGTRLTVV.

The chain employs TRBV7-9 and TRBJ2-2, with D possibly being TRBD2 (5 bases). Trimming cost V 2 bases and J 5 bases, with 12 bases left between them. Germline V gives CDR1 SEHNR, CDR2 FQNEAQ (reference sequence). This CDR3 comprises 15 residues. The CDR3 loop is CASSLNLPGTGELFF. The CDR3 nucleotides are TGTGCCAGCAGCTTAAACCTTCCGGGGACCGGGGAGCTGTTTTTT.